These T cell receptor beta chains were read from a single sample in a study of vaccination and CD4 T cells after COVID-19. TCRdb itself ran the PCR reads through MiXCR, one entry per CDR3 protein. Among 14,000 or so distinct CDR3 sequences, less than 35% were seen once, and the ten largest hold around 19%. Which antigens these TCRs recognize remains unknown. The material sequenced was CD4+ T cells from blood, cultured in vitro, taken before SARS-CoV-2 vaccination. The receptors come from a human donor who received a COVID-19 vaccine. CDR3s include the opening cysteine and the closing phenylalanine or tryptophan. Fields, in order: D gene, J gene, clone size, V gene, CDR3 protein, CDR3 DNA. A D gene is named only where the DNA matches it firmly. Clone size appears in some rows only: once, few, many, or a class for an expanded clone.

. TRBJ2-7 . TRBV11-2 CASSLSRTESNEQYF TGTGCCAGCAGCTTATCGAGGACGGAGAGCAACGAGCAGTACTTC
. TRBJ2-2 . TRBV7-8 CASSLSLGTGELFF TGTGCCAGCAGCCTATCACTTGGGACCGGGGAGCTGTTTTTT
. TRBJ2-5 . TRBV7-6 CASSLTLQGETQYF TGTGCCAGCAGCTTAACCTTACAAGGGGAGACCCAGTACTTC
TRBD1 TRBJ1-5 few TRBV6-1 CASSEFGTGQASNQPQHF TGTGCCAGCAGTGAATTCGGTACGGGACAGGCGAGCAATCAGCCCCAGCATTTT
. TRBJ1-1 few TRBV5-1 CASSFSGPTGNTEAFF TGCGCCAGCAGCTTCTCGGGCCCGACAGGGAACACTGAAGCTTTCTTT
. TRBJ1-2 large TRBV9 CASSVNVVSGGYTF TGTGCCAGCAGCGTAAACGTAGTTTCAGGGGGCTACACCTTC
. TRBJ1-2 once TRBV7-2 CASSLAGGLGYGYTF TGTGCCAGCAGCTTAGCGGGGGGTTTAGGGTATGGCTACACCTTC
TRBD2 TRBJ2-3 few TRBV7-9 CASSLGVAGGMADTQYF TGTGCCAGCAGCTTAGGAGTAGCGGGGGGGATGGCAGATACGCAGTATTTT
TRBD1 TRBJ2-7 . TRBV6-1 CASRMGQGAYYEQYF TGTGCCAGCAGGATGGGACAGGGGGCTTACTACGAGCAGTACTTC
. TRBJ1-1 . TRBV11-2 CASSFGRRRTEAFF TGTGCCAGCAGCTTCGGACGGCGGCGGACTGAAGCTTTCTTT
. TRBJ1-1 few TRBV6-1 CASSPAAMGAIMNTEAFF TGTGCCAGCAGCCCGGCGGCGATGGGGGCCATCATGAACACTGAAGCTTTCTTT
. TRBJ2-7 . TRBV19 CASSINPLGEQYF TGTGCCAGTAGTATAAACCCTCTAGGGGAGCAGTACTTC
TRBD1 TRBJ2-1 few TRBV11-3 CASSLGQGAGNEQFF TGTGCCAGCAGTCTAGGACAGGGGGCTGGGAATGAGCAGTTCTTC
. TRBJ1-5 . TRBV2 CASSELYRVNQPQHF TGTGCCAGCAGTGAATTGTACAGGGTTAATCAGCCCCAGCATTTT
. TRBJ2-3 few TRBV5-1 CASSPGGGESRDTQYF TGCGCCAGCAGCCCTGGAGGGGGCGAGTCTAGAGATACGCAGTATTTT
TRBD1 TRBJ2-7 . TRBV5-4 CASSFAADRGLYEQYF TGTGCCAGCAGTTTCGCGGCGGACAGGGGGCTATACGAGCAGTACTTC
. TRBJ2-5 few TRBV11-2 CASSLDHQTQYF TGTGCCAGCAGCTTAGATCACCAGACCCAGTACTTC
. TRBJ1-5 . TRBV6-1 CATLSSRGDQPQHF TGTGCCACACTTTCTTCCCGGGGGGATCAGCCCCAGCATTTT
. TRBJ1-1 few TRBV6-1 CASSLRPRENTEAFF TGTGCCAGCAGCCTCAGGCCGCGAGAGAACACTGAAGCTTTCTTT
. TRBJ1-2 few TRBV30 CAWSLGGSSSYGYTF TGTGCCTGGAGCCTGGGAGGCAGCTCCTCTTATGGCTACACCTTC
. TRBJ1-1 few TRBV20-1 CSAGPRLNTEAFF TGCAGTGCGGGCCCCAGGTTGAACACTGAAGCTTTCTTT
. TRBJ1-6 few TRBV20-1 CSARRHGSGSGAQSRNSPLHF TGCAGTGCTAGACGCCATGGGTCAGGCAGCGGTGCACAGAGCCGTAATTCACCCCTCCACTTT
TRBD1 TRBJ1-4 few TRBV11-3 CASSLDGRQGSRELFF TGTGCCAGCAGCTTAGATGGGCGACAGGGGTCTAGAGAACTGTTTTTT
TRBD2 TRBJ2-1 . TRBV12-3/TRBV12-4 CASSLVSGGGEQFF TGTGCCAGCAGTTTAGTTTCCGGGGGGGGTGAGCAGTTCTTC
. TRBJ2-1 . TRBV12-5 CASGLLIYNEQFF TGTGCTAGTGGTTTATTAATCTACAATGAGCAGTTCTTC
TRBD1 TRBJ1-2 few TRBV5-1 CASSRAGGDYGYTF TGCGCCAGCAGCCGGGCAGGGGGTGACTATGGCTACACCTTC